Here is one T cell receptor beta chain with its context. In the source study's methods: From reference gene primer amplification, estimates of nucleated cell counts were derived. Measured with immunoSEQ multiplex PCR; TCRdb has only the in-frame clones, and not every one. Clone size and the V and J calls come from that table; the DNA yielded D and trimming. The table includes over 120,000 clones, about 91% detected once. Germline CDR1 LGHNA, CDR2 YNFKEQ. The CDR3 contains 17 residues. V shed 4 bases and J 3 bases; nucleotides not matched to a gene: 7. The sample originates from a study of blood T cell repertoires in COVID-19. Study overall: The United States, Italy and Spain provided the acute and convalescent COVID-19 samples.

Sequencing was done on a sample of peripheral blood. This clonotype was obtained from a woman between 45 and 65 years old with acute or convalescent COVID-19. The chain employs TRBV4-2 and TRBJ2-3, with 13 bases aligning to TRBD2. CDR3 amino acids: CASSLQKTSGRTDTQYF. CDR3 DNA sequence: TGTGCCAGCAGCCTCCAGAAGACTAGCGGGAGGACAGATACGCAGTATTTT.